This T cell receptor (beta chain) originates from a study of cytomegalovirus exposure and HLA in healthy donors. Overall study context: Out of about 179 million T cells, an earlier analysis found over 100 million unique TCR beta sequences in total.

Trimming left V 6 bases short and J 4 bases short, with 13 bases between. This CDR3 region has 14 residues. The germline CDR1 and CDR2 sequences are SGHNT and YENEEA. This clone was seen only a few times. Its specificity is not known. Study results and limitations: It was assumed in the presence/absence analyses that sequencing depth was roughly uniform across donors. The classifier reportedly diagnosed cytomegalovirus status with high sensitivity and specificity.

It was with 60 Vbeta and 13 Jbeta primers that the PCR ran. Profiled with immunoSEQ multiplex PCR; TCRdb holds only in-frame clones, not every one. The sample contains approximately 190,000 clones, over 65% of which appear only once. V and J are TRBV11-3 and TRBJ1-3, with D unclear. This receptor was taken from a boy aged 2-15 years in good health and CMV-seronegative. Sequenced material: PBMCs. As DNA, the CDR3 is TGTGCCAGCAGTTGTCAACCCGAGGGAAACACCATATATTTT. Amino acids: CASSCQPEGNTIYF.